What follows are 26 T cell receptor beta chains derived from one specimen sequenced in a study of blood T cell repertoires in COVID-19. Clones were sequenced by immunoSEQ multiplex PCR, and TCRdb holds only the in-frame ones, with some missing. The sample has some 120,000 clones, more than 70% seen once. Sequenced sample: peripheral blood. These receptor sequences come from a human donor in a cohort sampled during active COVID-19.

The V and J genes are TRBV5-1 and TRBJ2-5, with D tentatively TRBD1 (6 bases). Germline CDR1 and CDR2: SGHRS and YFSETQ. The CDR3 runs 14 residues. V gave up 4 bases and J gave up 4 bases, with 14 bases separating them. CDR3 bases: TGCGCCAGCAGCCACGGACAGTCGGGAGAGACCCAGTACTTC. This encodes CASSHGQSGETQYF. Drawing the rest from reference TRBV5-1 and TRBJ2-5, the complete variable domain is KAGVTQTPRYLIKTRGQQVTLSCSPISGHRSVSWYQQTPGQGLQFLFEYFSETQRNKGNFPGRFSGRQFSNSRSEMNVSTLELGDSALYLCASSHGQSGETQYFGPGTRLLVL.

J is TRBJ2-2 and V is TRBV5-1; D perhaps matches TRBD1 (6 bases). The CDR3 loop spans 13 amino acids. Germline V gives CDR1 SGHRS, CDR2 YFSETQ. Trimming removed 1 base at V and 5 bases at J, with 6 bases between. The CDR3 is CASSLTGTGELFF. CDR3 nucleotides: TGCGCCAGCAGCTTGACAGGGACCGGGGAGCTGTTTTTT. The whole variable domain, filled in from reference TRBV5-1 and TRBJ2-2, reads KAGVTQTPRYLIKTRGQQVTLSCSPISGHRSVSWYQQTPGQGLQFLFEYFSETQRNKGNFPGRFSGRQFSNSRSEMNVSTLELGDSALYLCASSLTGTGELFFGEGSRLTVL.

This clone has a handful of counts. This sequence joins TRBV6-1 and TRBJ2-5, with D unresolved. Germline V CDR1 and CDR2: MNHNS, SASEGT. Trimming pared 2 bases from V and 1 base from J, leaving 17 bases between. The CDR3 contains 17 residues. CDR3 sequence: CASSERFLAAIQETQYF. CDR3 DNA sequence: TGTGCCAGCAGTGAAAGGTTTCTTGCAGCGATCCAAGAGACCCAGTACTTC.

The V and J genes are TRBV4-1 and TRBJ2-1; D possibly corresponds to TRBD1 (5 bases). The CDR3 runs to 13 residues. The V end was cut by 2 bases, the J end by 8 bases, with 10 bases between. In germline, CDR1 is MGHRA, CDR2 YSYEKL. For the CDR3, the DNA is TGCGCCAGCAGCCAACAGGGATCCTATGAGCAGTTCTTC. Translated: CASSQQGSYEQFF.

The rearrangement joins TRBV11-3 to TRBJ2-2; TRBD1 aligns across 9 bases. Germline V gene data show CDR1 as SGHNT and CDR2 as YENEEA. The ends lost 6 bases at V and 6 bases at J; junction bases unmatched: 5. This CDR3 spans 14 amino acids. Written as DNA, the CDR3 is TGTGCCAGCAGAAGGGACAGGGAGGCCGGGGAGCTGTTTTTT. It yields the protein CASRRDREAGELFF.

The gene calls are TRBV7-9 and TRBJ2-3, with 11 bases that match TRBD2. Losses at the gene ends were 3 bases for V and 6 bases for J; bases not matched to a gene: 5. The CDR3 extends over 15 amino acids. CDR1 and CDR2 from the germline V gene are SEHNR and FQNEAQ (reference sequence). The CDR3: CASSFSGGAADTQYF. CDR3 bases: TGTGCCAGCAGCTTTAGCGGGGGGGCAGCCGATACGCAGTATTTT.

The chain is built from TRBV5-4 and TRBJ1-1, with D perhaps TRBD1 (6 bases). The germline V gene has CDR1 SGHNT and CDR2 YYREEE (reference sequence). V lost 5 bases and J 1 base, leaving 18 bases between the germline ends. The CDR3 extends over 16 amino acids. CDR3 protein: CASSPPGGRANTEAFF. The CDR3 region has the DNA TGTGCCAGCAGTCCCCCGGGGGGCAGGGCGAACACTGAAGCTTTCTTT.

CDR3 nucleotide sequence: TGCGCCAGCAGCCACGCGGAGCGGGGCTACAATGAGCAGTTCTTC. Translation: CASSHAERGYNEQFF. The rearrangement uses TRBV4-1 and TRBJ2-1; 7 bases fit TRBD2. This CDR3 comprises 15 residues. After removal of 3 bases from V and 3 bases from J, the junction contained 5 bases not matched to a gene. Germline CDR1 and CDR2: MGHRA and YSYEKL.

The chain links TRBV3-1 (or the pseudogene TRBV3-2) to TRBJ1-2; 8 bases agree with TRBD1. The CDR3 covers 15 residues. Per germline, CDR1 LGHDT and CDR2 YNNKEL (reference sequence). J lost 6 bases, V lost 4 bases, and 10 bases had no gene match. CDR3 region: CASSLGTGSKDGYTF. DNA of the CDR3: TGTGCCAGCAGCCTAGGGACAGGCAGTAAGGATGGCTACACCTTC.

The chain has TRBV10-1 and TRBJ1-2; D not certain. Germline CDR1 WNHNN, CDR2 SYGVQD (reference sequence). This CDR3 region has 12 residues. Between the trimmed V and J ends, which lost 3 bases and 4 bases, there was a span of 6 bases. CDR3 loop: CASSDSSYGYTF. The CDR3 DNA sequence: TGCGCCAGCAGTGACAGTTCCTATGGCTACACCTTC.

The V call is TRBV7-2, the J call TRBJ2-7; possibly TRBD2 for D (6 bases). The CDR3 totals 15 residues. The germline CDR1 and CDR2 sequences are SGHTA and FQGNSA. V dropped 5 bases and J dropped 0 bases, with 14 bases sitting between them. This CDR3 is CASSRAGTFSYEQYF. The DNA of the CDR3 is TGTGCCAGCAGCAGGGCAGGGACTTTCTCCTACGAGCAGTACTTC.

The chain employs TRBV12-3 or TRBV12-4 and TRBJ1-2; maybe TRBD1 (5 bases). CDR3 length equals 12 residues. The V and J ends lost 5 bases and 8 bases respectively, with 12 bases between them. CDR3 DNA: TGTGCCAGCAGTCAGGGCCTTGGGGGCTACACCTTC. It is translated as CASSQGLGGYTF.

J is TRBJ2-1 and V is TRBV9; 9 nucleotides align to TRBD2. Losses at the gene ends were 0 bases for V and 6 bases for J; bases not matched to a gene: 10. Germline CDR1 and CDR2: SGDLS and YYNGEE. The CDR3 consists of 17 residues. The CDR3 DNA sequence: TGTGCCAGCAGCGTAGGCGCGGGGGGGCCTCCAGGCAATGAGCAGTTCTTC. Translated: CASSVGAGGPPGNEQFF.

The chain is built from TRBV7-9 and TRBJ1-2, with a tentative D call TRBD1 (6 bases). The germline gives CDR1 SEHNR, CDR2 FQNEAQ (reference sequence). Trimming cost V 5 bases and J 6 bases, with 22 bases left between them. The CDR3 is 16 amino acids. The CDR3 loop is CASSRPGTRLPHGYTF. CDR3 DNA: TGTGCCAGCAGCCGCCCCGGGACACGACTCCCTCATGGCTACACCTTC.

The chain recombines TRBV5-1 with TRBJ2-3, with TRBD2 matching over 14 bases. Germline CDR1 reads SGHRS; CDR2 reads YFSETQ. V was pared by 2 bases and J by 6 bases, with 11 bases of the junction left unmatched. The CDR3 has 18 amino acids. CDR3 nucleotide sequence: TGCGCCAGCAGCTTCGTACCCGGGACTAGCGGGAGTTCGGATACGCAGTATTTT. Its translation: CASSFVPGTSGSSDTQYF.

The gene calls are TRBV3-1 (or the pseudogene TRBV3-2) and TRBJ2-5, with D uncertain. The CDR3 runs to 14 residues. CDR1 LGHDT and CDR2 YNNKEL come from the germline V gene (reference sequence). Trimming took off 4 bases at V and 4 bases at J, with 13 bases between the two ends. In DNA, the CDR3 is TGTGCCAGCAGCCCCCAGGTCGTCAGAGAGACCCAGTACTTC. It specifies CASSPQVVRETQYF.

This clone was seen once. This chain links TRBV4-2 with TRBJ2-5, with 9 bases that match TRBD1. CDR1 is LGHNA and CDR2 is YNFKEQ in the germline V gene. Trimming at V came to 0 bases and at J to 5 bases, leaving 7 bases not matched to a gene. This CDR3 is 16 amino acids long. The CDR3 loop reads CASSQDGDRVFETQYF. Written as DNA, the CDR3 is TGTGCCAGCAGCCAAGACGGGGACAGGGTCTTTGAGACCCAGTACTTC.

This clone was recorded only once. The chain uses TRBV5-6 and TRBJ1-4, with TRBD1 matching over 8 bases. This CDR3 comprises 14 residues. V lost 5 bases to trimming and J lost 6 bases; unmatched junction nucleotides: 6. The V gene's germline CDR1 is SGHDT and CDR2 YYEEEE. The CDR3: CASSYRTGYEKLFF. The CDR3 region has the DNA TGTGCCAGCAGTTATCGGACAGGGTATGAAAAACTGTTTTTT.

The chain joins TRBV18 to TRBJ2-7; TRBD1 might be the D (5 bases). Germline loops: CDR1 KGHSH, CDR2 LQKENI. Trimming removed 2 bases at V and 3 bases at J, with 17 bases between. The CDR3 is 16 residues long. The CDR3 region has the DNA TGTGCCAGCTCACCAGGGCTAGGGGCCGCTGGCTACGAGCAGTACTTC. Its translation: CASSPGLGAAGYEQYF.

The gene calls are TRBV4-1 and TRBJ2-3; D uncertain. The V and J ends lost 0 bases and 6 bases respectively, with 13 bases between them. This CDR3 has 15 amino acids. In germline, CDR1 is MGHRA, CDR2 YSYEKL. In DNA, the CDR3 is TGCGCCAGCAGCCAAGATCTGCTACCTACTGATACGCAGTATTTT. This sequence encodes CASSQDLLPTDTQYF.

The gene calls are TRBV3-1 (or the pseudogene TRBV3-2) and TRBJ2-7; D is possibly TRBD1 (5 bases). This CDR3 contains 15 residues. The V gene lost 1 base and the J gene lost 2 bases, with 12 bases spanning the gap. Germline V gene sequence: CDR1 LGHDT, CDR2 YNNKEL (reference sequence). The CDR3 region is CASSQAQGSAYEQYF. CDR3 nucleotides: TGTGCCAGCAGCCAAGCGCAGGGTTCGGCCTACGAGCAGTACTTC.

Only one count was recorded for this clone. V usage is TRBV19 and J usage is TRBJ2-1, with TRBD2 matching 10 bases. After removal of 2 bases from V and 3 bases from J, the junction contained 4 bases not matched to a gene. Per germline, CDR1 LNHDA and CDR2 SQIVND (reference sequence). The CDR3 consists of 16 residues. As DNA, the CDR3 is TGTGCCAGTAGTATAAGGCTAGCGGGGGTCTACAATGAGCAGTTCTTC. Amino acids: CASSIRLAGVYNEQFF.

The gene calls are TRBV18 and TRBJ2-3; 10 bases are a match to TRBD1. Germline loops: CDR1 KGHSH, CDR2 LQKENI. After removal of 3 bases from V and 4 bases from J, the junction contained 1 base not matched to a gene. The length of the CDR3 is 14 residues. CDR3 in amino acids: CASSPGQGSDTQYF. The CDR3, as DNA: TGTGCCAGCTCACCGGGACAGGGGTCAGATACGCAGTATTTT.

This clone was picked up one time. V usage is TRBV14 and J usage is TRBJ1-1, with D hard to call. The germline gives CDR1 SGHDN, CDR2 FVKESK. The CDR3 totals 12 residues. The V end was cut by 4 bases, the J end by 7 bases, with 10 bases between. In nucleotides, the CDR3 is TGTGCCAGCAGCCGGTCCTACGGTGAAGCTTTCTTT. Encoded protein: CASSRSYGEAFF.

V usage is TRBV3-1 (or the pseudogene TRBV3-2) and J usage is TRBJ2-5; D perhaps matches TRBD2 (6 bases). This CDR3 region has 14 residues. Germline V CDR1 and CDR2: LGHDT, YNNKEL (reference sequence). Deletions cut 1 base from V and 4 bases from J, with 10 bases between. CDR3 protein: CASSQARGRETQYF. CDR3 DNA: TGTGCCAGCAGCCAAGCCCGGGGGAGAGAGACCCAGTACTTC.

This clone has just a few counts. The V and J genes are TRBV5-6 and TRBJ1-3; unclear D gene. The CDR3 is 11 residues long. Germline V gene data show CDR1 as SGHDT and CDR2 as YYEEEE. V was cut by 6 bases and J by 8 bases, with 9 bases left in between. CDR3 sequence reads: CASTRGDTIYF. CDR3 DNA sequence: TGTGCCAGCACCCGGGGTGACACCATATATTTT.